This T cell receptor (beta chain) came from a study of blood T cell repertoires in COVID-19. Across the whole study: Sources were T cells, B-cell-depleted T cells, or PBMCs; the material itself was cDNA or gDNA.

The germline gives CDR1 MNHEY, CDR2 SVGEGT. V trimming: 5 bases; J trimming: 1 base; junction bases outside the gene matches: 7. This CDR3 is built from 15 residues. The repertoire was sequenced with immunoSEQ multiplex PCR; TCRdb's copy has only in-frame clones and lacks some. This sample has 200,000 to 300,000 clones, with around 84% found just once. The chain recombines TRBV6-2 or TRBV6-3 with TRBJ1-1; 7 bases line up with TRBD1. Sequences were obtained from peripheral blood. This receptor was identified in a man aged 60 to 69 with acute or convalescent COVID-19. CDR3 coding DNA: TGTGCCAGCAGTGCGGCCGGGACAGCGAACACTGAAGCTTTCTTT. Protein: CASSAAGTANTEAFF.